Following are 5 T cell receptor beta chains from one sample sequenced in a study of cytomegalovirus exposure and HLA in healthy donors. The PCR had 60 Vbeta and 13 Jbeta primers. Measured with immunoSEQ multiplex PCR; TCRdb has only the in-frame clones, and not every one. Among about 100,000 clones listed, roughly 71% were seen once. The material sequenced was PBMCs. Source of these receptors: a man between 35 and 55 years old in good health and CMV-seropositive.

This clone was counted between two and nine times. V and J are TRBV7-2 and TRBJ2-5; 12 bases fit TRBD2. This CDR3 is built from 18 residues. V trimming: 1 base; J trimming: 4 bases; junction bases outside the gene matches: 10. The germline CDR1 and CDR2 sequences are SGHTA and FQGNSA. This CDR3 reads CASSLVLRLAGDRETQYF. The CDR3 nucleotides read TGTGCCAGCAGCTTAGTTCTTCGACTAGCGGGAGACCGAGAGACCCAGTACTTC.

CDR3 in DNA: TGTGCCAGCAGCTCCCGACTAGCGGGAGGGCTCCTGTTCACAGATACGCAGTATTTT. Its protein is CASSSRLAGGLLFTDTQYF. The rearrangement joins TRBV5-4 to TRBJ2-3; TRBD2 matches 14 bases. CDR3 length: 19 amino acids. V was pared by 3 bases and J by 2 bases, with 11 bases of the junction left unmatched. Germline loops: CDR1 SGHNT, CDR2 YYREEE (reference sequence).

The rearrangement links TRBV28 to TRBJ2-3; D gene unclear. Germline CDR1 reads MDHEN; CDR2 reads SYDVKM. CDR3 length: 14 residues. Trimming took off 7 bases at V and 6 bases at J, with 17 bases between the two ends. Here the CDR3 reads CASTLVTLTDTQYF. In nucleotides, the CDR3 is TGTGCCAGCACTCTCGTTACCCTCACTGATACGCAGTATTTT.

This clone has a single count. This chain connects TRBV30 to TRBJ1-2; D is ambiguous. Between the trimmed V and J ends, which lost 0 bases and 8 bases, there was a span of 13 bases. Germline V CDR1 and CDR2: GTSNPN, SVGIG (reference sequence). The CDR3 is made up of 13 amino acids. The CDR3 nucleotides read TGTGCCTGGAGTGTAAATACAGCTGGGGGCTACACCTTC. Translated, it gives CAWSVNTAGGYTF. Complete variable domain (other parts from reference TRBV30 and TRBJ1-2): SQTIHQWPATLVQPVGSPLSLECTVEGTSNPNLYWYRQAAGRGLQLLFYSVGIGQISSEVPQNLSASRPQDRQFILSSKKLLLSDSGFYLCAWSVNTAGGYTFGSGTRLTVV.

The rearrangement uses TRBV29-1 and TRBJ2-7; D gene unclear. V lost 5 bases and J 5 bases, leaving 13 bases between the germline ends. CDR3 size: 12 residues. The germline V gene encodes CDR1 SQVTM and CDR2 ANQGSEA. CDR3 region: CSVSQQVDEQYF. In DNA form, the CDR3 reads TGCAGCGTTAGTCAGCAGGTGGACGAGCAGTACTTC.